The rows below give T cell receptor beta chains drawn from one sample of a study of blood T cells in healthy people across ages. TCRdb re-called the 5' RACE reads through MiXCR, storing one row per CDR3 protein. This sample has hundreds of thousands of distinct CDR3 sequences; around two fifths occur once, and the top ten carry around 30%. Material: blood. The source is a man older than 75 in good health. Each CDR3 is given with its conserved first and last residue. D genes are given only for firm matches. The listing skips clone size in some rows; elsewhere it reads once, few, many or a size class.

>NA|TRBJ1-1|NA|TRBV9
TGTGCCAGCAGCCCCCGCGGAGGGATGAACACTGAATCTTTCTTT
CASSPRGGMNTESFF
>few|TRBJ2-3|NA|TRBV30
TGTGCCTGGAGTTCGGCAGGGGCACGCACAGATACGCAGTATTTT
CAWSSAGARTDTQYF
>NA|TRBJ2-5|NA|TRBV7-2
TGTGCCAGCAGCTTATCAGGCCCCTCTCTATCCGCTGAGCAGTACTTC
CASSLSGPSLSAEQYF
>NA|TRBJ2-1|TRBD1|TRBV28
TGTGCCAGCAGTAACCGGGACAGGGGAAAGGAGCAGTTCTTC
CASSNRDRGKEQFF
>NA|TRBJ1-1|TRBD1|TRBV12-3/TRBV12-4
TGTGCCAGCAGTTTGGGGCAGGGGGTCTTGAACACTGAAGCTTTCTTT
CASSLGQGVLNTEAFF
>NA|TRBJ2-1|TRBD1|TRBV4-3
TGCGCCGGCAGCCAAACTCCGGGACAGGACAACAATGAGCAGTTCTTC
CAGSQTPGQDNNEQFF
>NA|TRBJ2-2|TRBD2|TRBV7-2
TGTGCCAGCAGTAAATCTGGACTAGCGGGAGGGGTCGACACCGGGGAGCTGTTTTTT
CASSKSGLAGGVDTGELFF
>NA|TRBJ2-1|TRBD2|TRBV6-5
TGTGCCAGCAGTTACTCTAGCCCCGGGACTAGCAGGAGCTCCTACAATGAGCAGTTCTTC
CASSYSSPGTSRSSYNEQFF
>NA|TRBJ2-1|TRBD2|TRBV7-2
TGTGCCAGCGGCACCGGGACTAACTACAATGAGCAGTTCTTC
CASGTGTNYNEQFF
>few|TRBJ2-1|NA|TRBV4-3
TGCGCCAGCAGCCAGGATCGGGTGTCGGGATACAATGAGCAGTTCTTC
CASSQDRVSGYNEQFF
>NA|TRBJ1-1|NA|TRBV15
TGTGCCACCAGCAGAGAAGGGATGGAAGCTTTCTTT
CATSREGMEAFF
>NA|TRBJ2-7|NA|TRBV27
TGTGCCAGCAGCCTCTTCGGGGGCCGCGAGCAGTACTTC
CASSLFGGREQYF
>once|TRBJ2-6|NA|TRBV28
TGTGCCAGCAGTTTTGGAGCCACAGGGACTGGGGACAACGTCCTGACTTTC
CASSFGATGTGDNVLTF